One sample yielded the 21 T cell receptor beta chains listed below, sequenced in a study of shared clonotypes between healthy human individuals. TCRdb keeps only in-frame clones here, not all; method: immunoSEQ multiplex PCR. Altogether 2 million or so clones are present, 90% to 95% being singletons, with the ten largest covering more than 0.1%. Source material: naive CD4+ T cells sorted from blood. Stated subset: CD45RA+ positively selected. Receptor source: a man younger than 35 in good health.

About this clone itself: Additional DNA sequences in this sample encode the identical CDR3. V is TRBV7-2 and J is TRBJ2-7; D uncertain. The V end was cut by 5 bases, the J end by 3 bases, with 5 bases between. This CDR3 is built from 11 residues. Germline V lookup: CDR1 SGHTA, CDR2 FQGNSA. CDR3 sequence reads: CASSRDYEQYF. In DNA form, the CDR3 reads TGTGCCAGCAGCCGAGACTACGAGCAGTACTTC. Using reference TRBV7-2 and TRBJ2-7 for the parts outside the CDR3, the full variable domain is GAGVSQSPSNKVTEKGKDVELRCDPISGHTALYWYRQSLGQGLEFLIYFQGNSAPDKSGLPSDRFSAERTGGSVSTLTIQRTQQEDSAVYLCASSRDYEQYFGPGTRLTVT.

The CDR3 DNA is TGTGCCTGGACCCGAGGTGGAAACACCATATATTTT. It specifies CAWTRGGNTIYF. The genes are TRBV30 and TRBJ1-3; D remains unclear. The CDR3 consists of 12 residues. Trimming removed 4 bases at V and 3 bases at J, with 7 bases between. Germline values: CDR1 GTSNPN, CDR2 SVGIG (reference sequence). Full variable domain (missing parts from reference TRBV30 and TRBJ1-3): SQTIHQWPATLVQPVGSPLSLECTVEGTSNPNLYWYRQAAGRGLQLLFYSVGIGQISSEVPQNLSASRPQDRQFILSSKKLLLSDSGFYLCAWTRGGNTIYFGEGSWLTVV.

This clone was recorded only once. V gene TRBV4-1 combines with J gene TRBJ2-1; 8 bases agree with TRBD2. The CDR3 is 16 amino acids. Germline CDR1 reads MGHRA; CDR2 reads YSYEKL. Germline trimming cut 4 bases from V and 7 bases from J; bases unmatched to any gene: 12. Written as DNA, the CDR3 is TGCGCCAGCAGCCTTCTCACTAGCGGCCGGGGGAATGAGCAGTTCTTC. Protein product: CASSLLTSGRGNEQFF.

Notes on this clone: The sample contains more than one DNA sequence encoding this CDR3. This rearrangement joins TRBV5-1 to TRBJ2-7, with D possibly matching TRBD1 (5 bases). In germline, CDR1 is SGHRS, CDR2 YFSETQ. CDR3 length: 14 amino acids. V dropped 0 bases and J dropped 7 bases, with 14 bases sitting between them. This chain's CDR3 is CASSLAEGAREQYF. DNA for the CDR3: TGCGCCAGCAGCTTGGCCGAAGGGGCTCGTGAGCAGTACTTC.

Regarding this clone: Just one base apart from a much larger clone, this may be a read error. The V gene is TRBV6-5, the J gene TRBJ2-5; D is uncertain. The V end lost 5 bases, the J end lost 5 bases, and 6 bases lay between the germline ends. The CDR3 consists of 11 residues. Germline V lookup: CDR1 MNHEY, CDR2 SVGAGI. CDR3 amino acids: CASSMGETQYF. CDR3 nucleotides: TGTGCCAGCAGTATGGGGGAGACCCAGTACTTC.

Turning to this clone: This sample also contains other DNA sequences that code for the same CDR3. CDR3 sequence: CASSLEGGKETQYF. CDR3 coding DNA: TGCGCCAGCAGCTTGGAGGGCGGTAAAGAGACCCAGTACTTC. This chain uses TRBV5-1 with TRBJ2-5; the D is unclear. Germline CDR1 reads SGHRS; CDR2 reads YFSETQ. The V end lost 0 bases, the J end lost 3 bases, and 9 bases lay between the germline ends. The CDR3 sequence is 14 residues long.

To note about this clone: It may be a read error: a sequence one base away is much more abundant. The identical CDR3 is also encoded by other nucleotide sequences in the sample. This chain links TRBV5-1 with TRBJ2-5; D ambiguous. The germline gives CDR1 SGHRS, CDR2 YFSETQ. This CDR3 is built from 11 residues. V gave up 2 bases and J gave up 4 bases, with 3 bases separating them. CDR3 protein: CASSLLETQYF. The CDR3, as DNA: TGCGCCAGCAGCTTACTAGAGACCCAGTACTTC.

This chain joins TRBV2 and TRBJ1-2; D might be TRBD1 (5 bases). Trimming removed 8 bases at V and 2 bases at J, with 18 bases between. The CDR3 contains 15 residues. Germline CDR1 is SNHLY and CDR2 is FYNNEI. In DNA form, the CDR3 reads TGTGCCAGCGTCTGGGGCGGAAAGACGAACTATGGCTACACCTTC. This codes for CASVWGGKTNYGYTF.

The chain has TRBV7-2 and TRBJ2-1; 9 bases line up with TRBD1. V was clipped by 5 bases and J by 10 bases; unmatched bases: 12. The CDR3 is 15 amino acids. Germline CDR1 is SGHTA and CDR2 is FQGNSA. CDR3 amino acids: CASSTSGTGLKEQFF. CDR3 DNA sequence: TGTGCCAGCAGCACCAGCGGGACAGGGTTGAAGGAGCAGTTCTTC.

The chain couples TRBV10-3 to TRBJ2-7, with TRBD1 matching 12 bases. With 5 bases clipped from V and 2 bases from J, the junction kept 1 base outside the gene matches. CDR1 is ENHRY and CDR2 is SYGVKD in the germline V gene. The CDR3 runs 14 residues. In DNA form, the CDR3 reads TGTGCCATCAGTCGGGACAGGGGGCCCTACGAGCAGTACTTC. This sequence encodes CAISRDRGPYEQYF.

V usage is TRBV6-4 and J usage is TRBJ2-6; the D call may be TRBD1 or TRBD2 (5 bases each). There are 18 residues in the CDR3. Looked up from germline, CDR1 is MRHNA and CDR2 is SNTAGT. V was pared by 9 bases and J by 0 bases, with 21 bases between. DNA for the CDR3: TGTGCCAGGCCCCGCCCCGGTGGAGGACACTCTGGGGCCAACGTCCTGACTTTC. This sequence encodes CARPRPGGGHSGANVLTF.

The table lists this clone with a count of one. The same CDR3 also results from other DNA sequences found in this sample. This chain uses TRBV5-1 with TRBJ2-2; the D gene is possibly TRBD2 (5 bases). Trimming pared 0 bases from V and 1 base from J, leaving 7 bases between. Germline lookup yields CDR1 SGHRS and CDR2 YFSETQ. The CDR3 covers 15 residues. CDR3 region: CASSLEGGNTGELFF. CDR3 bases: TGCGCCAGCAGCTTGGAAGGAGGGAACACCGGGGAGCTGTTTTTT.

This clone has a single count. J is TRBJ2-7 and V is TRBV6-5; the match to TRBD2 covers 10 bases. CDR1 and CDR2 from the germline V gene are MNHEY and SVGAGI. The length of the CDR3 is 15 residues. V shed 5 bases, J shed 6 bases, and the junction held 10 bases outside the gene matches. CDR3 sequence (DNA): TGTGCCAGCAGTGGGTCTCTAGCGGGAGTTGGCGAGCAGTACTTC. The encoded protein is CASSGSLAGVGEQYF.

V is TRBV19 and J is TRBJ1-4; no clear D. V was trimmed by 6 bases and J by 8 bases, leaving 16 bases between them. CDR3 length: 14 amino acids. CDR1 and CDR2 (germline): LNHDA, SQIVND (reference sequence). The CDR3 DNA reads as TGTGCCAGTAGCTCGGGGAGGGTCGACGAAAAACTGTTTTTT. Translating gives CASSSGRVDEKLFF. The entire variable domain, with the rest obtained from reference TRBV19 and TRBJ1-4, is as follows: DGGITQSPKYLFRKEGQNVTLSCEQNLNHDAMYWYRQDPGQGLRLIYYSQIVNDFQKGDIAEGYSVSREKKESFPLTVTSAQKNPTAFYLCASSSGRVDEKLFFGSGTQLSVL.

This clone was detected only once. This sample also contains other DNA sequences that code for the same CDR3. The chain combines TRBV9 with TRBJ2-1, with a tentative D call TRBD1 (5 bases). Per germline, CDR1 SGDLS and CDR2 YYNGEE. This CDR3 contains 12 residues. The ends were cut back, 1 base at V and 8 bases at J, with 7 bases in the middle. This chain's CDR3 is CASSVIGDEQFF. Here the CDR3 DNA reads TGTGCCAGCAGCGTAATAGGGGATGAGCAGTTCTTC.

The chain uses TRBV6-6 and TRBJ1-4; D gene ambiguous. The CDR3 loop spans 16 amino acids. The V and J ends lost 6 bases and 0 bases respectively, with 14 bases between them. Germline loops: CDR1 MNHNY, CDR2 SVGAGI (reference sequence). The CDR3 DNA sequence: TGTGCCAGCAGCTCCGGATTATTCGCAACTAATGAAAAACTGTTTTTT. Protein product: CASSSGLFATNEKLFF.

This chain's CDR3 is CASTRGMTGELFF. CDR3 nucleotides: TGTGCCAGCACTAGGGGAATGACCGGGGAGCTGTTTTTT. The chain is built from TRBV28 and TRBJ2-2, with D tentatively TRBD1 (5 bases). V dropped 7 bases and J dropped 5 bases, with 11 bases sitting between them. The CDR3 loop spans 13 amino acids. Germline CDR1 and CDR2: MDHEN and SYDVKM.

J is TRBJ1-5 and V is TRBV28; TRBD1 is a possible D gene (6 bases). Germline V gene data show CDR1 as MDHEN and CDR2 as SYDVKM. Trimming took off 2 bases at V and 4 bases at J, with 9 bases between the two ends. CDR3 length: 14 amino acids. The CDR3 sequence: CASSLGQQNQPQHF. The CDR3 nucleotides are TGTGCCAGCAGTTTAGGACAGCAAAATCAGCCCCAGCATTTT.

The CDR3 is CASSLRTSIDTQYF. The DNA of the CDR3 is TGTGCCAGCAGCCTCAGGACTAGCATCGATACGCAGTATTTT. V and J are TRBV7-9 and TRBJ2-3; TRBD2 matches at 8 bases. Germline V gives CDR1 SEHNR, CDR2 FQNEAQ (reference sequence). The CDR3 contains 14 residues. V trimming: 5 bases; J trimming: 6 bases; junction bases outside the gene matches: 7.

Here the CDR3 reads CASSLIAGLGYEQYF. The CDR3 DNA is TGCGCCAGCAGCCTGATAGCGGGCCTTGGGTACGAGCAGTACTTC. The gene calls are TRBV5-1 and TRBJ2-7; TRBD2 agrees at 7 bases. The CDR3 spans 15 residues. Germline V CDR1 and CDR2: SGHRS, YFSETQ. V lost 4 bases to trimming and J lost 4 bases; unmatched junction nucleotides: 11.

This clone was seen once. CDR3 bases: TGTGCCAGCAGTTGGCTAGCGGGTAACACCGGGGAGCTGTTTTTT. Encoded protein: CASSWLAGNTGELFF. The J gene is TRBJ2-2, the V gene TRBV2; 8 bases line up with TRBD2. Germline assignment: CDR1 SNHLY and CDR2 FYNNEI. This CDR3 contains 15 residues. The junction had 4 bases not matched to a gene; V was cut back by 5 bases and J by 2 bases.